The T cell receptor beta chain described here comes from a study of regulatory T cells in long-lasting Graves disease. Time point given: persistent/refractory GD, antithyroid drugs over 5 years with positive TRAb. Scientists built the TCR library using RNA that was extracted from PBMCs. This clonotype was observed at least ten times. Investigators prepared the TCR beta libraries by applying iRepertoire HTBI primers and Arm-PCR of CDR3 regions. In TCRdb, the multiplex PCR reads were re-called with MiXCR into one record per CDR3 protein. The sample has 400,000 to 500,000 distinct CDR3 sequences, about 22% seen once. This clonotype was obtained from a female donor with Graves disease. Sequencing was performed on peripheral blood mononuclear cells (PBMCs), taken when the disease was refractory, from a patient treated with antithyroid drugs.

The CDR3 coding sequence is TGTGCCAGCAGTTTTGGGGGAAATAGCAATCAGCCCCAGCATTTT. Protein sequence: CASSFGGNSNQPQHF. The V gene is TRBV12-3 or TRBV12-4, the J gene TRBJ1-5; D possibly corresponds to TRBD1 (5 bases). The CDR3 consists of 15 residues. V lost 3 bases and J lost 0, with 9 bases in between.